The rows below give T cell receptor beta chains drawn from one sample of a study of T-cell reconstitution after alpha-beta-depleted transplantation in children. TCRdb re-called the PCR reads through MiXCR, storing one row per CDR3 protein. This table has about 1,000,000 distinct CDR3 sequences, around 30% appearing once. This specimen consisted of PBMCs, mostly from graft donor cells, obtained 360 days after TCRalphabeta/CD19-depleted stem cell transplant. The receptors come from a boy less than two years old who had a stem cell transplant for SCID, so the T cells may come from the graft donor. Each CDR3 is given with its conserved first and last residue. D genes are given only for firm matches. Expanded clones get a size class; other rows say once, few or many, or leave the size out.

d_call clone_size cdr3_length j_call v_call cdr3_aa cdr3_nt
NA NA 16 TRBJ2-5 TRBV2 CASSEPDNNQGKTQYF TGTGCCAGCAGTGAACCGGACAATAACCAAGGGAAGACCCAGTACTTC
NA few 15 TRBJ2-3 TRBV25-1 CASSEYMTTADTQYF TGTGCCAGCAGTGAATATATGACTACCGCAGATACGCAGTATTTT
NA many 12 TRBJ2-5 TRBV5-1 CASSWGEETQYF TGCGCCAGCAGTTGGGGGGAAGAGACCCAGTACTTC
TRBD1 NA 15 TRBJ2-3 TRBV29-1 CSIRDRGNGPDTQYF TGCAGCATCCGAGACAGGGGAAACGGCCCAGATACGCAGTATTTT
NA NA 14 TRBJ1-1 TRBV4-1 CASRPGPGNTEAFF TGCGCCAGCAGGCCCGGGCCAGGGAACACTGAAGCTTTCTTT
TRBD2 few 14 TRBJ2-7 TRBV10-3 CAIRGPSGPYEQYF TGTGCCATCAGGGGACCTAGCGGGCCCTACGAGCAGTACTTC
TRBD2 NA 16 TRBJ2-5 TRBV9 CSSSVEASGAQETQYF TGTTCCAGCAGCGTAGAGGCTAGCGGGGCCCAAGAGACCCAGTACTTC
NA many 15 TRBJ2-7 TRBV11-3 CASSLEPPGSYEQYF TGTGCCAGCAGCTTAGAACCCCCCGGCTCCTACGAGCAGTACTTC
NA NA 16 TRBJ1-4 TRBV12-3/TRBV12-4 CASSLPSVRGNGKLFF TGTGCCAGCAGTTTACCTTCCGTAAGGGGAAATGGGAAACTGTTTTTT
TRBD1 many 13 TRBJ2-4 TRBV11-3 CASSRTGSNIQYF TGTGCCAGCAGCCGGACAGGGAGTAACATTCAGTACTTC
NA NA 13 TRBJ2-7 TRBV7-9 CASSGAALYEQYF TGTGCCAGCAGCGGGGCCGCTCTCTACGAGCAGTACTTC
TRBD1 NA 15 TRBJ2-2 TRBV24-1 CATRTGTGDTGELFF TGTGCCACCAGGACCGGGACAGGGGACACCGGGGAGCTGTTTTTT
NA NA 14 TRBJ1-2 TRBV27 CASSLGQLNYGYTF TGTGCCAGCAGTTTAGGGCAGCTTAACTATGGCTACACCTTC
TRBD2 NA 15 TRBJ2-1 TRBV7-2 CASSLLAGSKLEQFF TGTGCCAGCAGTCTACTAGCGGGGAGTAAGCTCGAGCAGTTCTTC
TRBD1 few 16 TRBJ2-1 TRBV29-1 CSVVGEAGGNFNEQFF TGCAGCGTTGTAGGGGAGGCAGGGGGCAATTTTAATGAGCAGTTCTTC
TRBD1 NA 12 TRBJ1-2 TRBV11-2 CAGGQGPHGYTF TGTGCCGGGGGACAGGGCCCCCATGGCTACACCTTC
NA NA 15 TRBJ1-3 TRBV27 CASRPMTELENTIYF TGTGCCAGCAGACCCATGACAGAATTGGAGAACACCATATATTTT
TRBD1 NA 17 TRBJ2-7 TRBV28 CASTPFSGQGSSYEQYF TGTGCCAGCACCCCTTTTTCGGGACAGGGAAGCTCCTACGAGCAGTACTTC
NA NA 15 TRBJ2-7 TRBV7-8 CASSLVLRGNYEQYF TGTGCCAGCAGCTTAGTTTTGCGGGGAAACTACGAGCAGTACTTC
NA NA 13 TRBJ1-1 TRBV29-1 CSGTVGGNTEAFF TGCAGCGGCACGGTGGGGGGGAACACTGAAGCTTTCTTT
NA few 16 TRBJ2-6 TRBV5-1 CASGRSKSSGANVLTF TGCGCCAGCGGTAGGAGTAAGAGCTCTGGGGCCAACGTCCTGACTTTC
NA NA 16 TRBJ2-7 TRBV28 CASSWGIGDTLYEQYF TGTGCCAGCAGTTGGGGGATCGGGGACACGCTATACGAGCAGTACTTC
TRBD1 few 14 TRBJ2-1 TRBV7-2 CASSLVGQVHEQFF TGTGCCAGCAGCTTAGTAGGACAGGTACATGAGCAGTTCTTC
NA many 15 TRBJ2-3 TRBV5-1 CASSFYLPSTDTQYF TGCGCCAGCAGCTTCTATCTCCCTAGCACAGATACGCAGTATTTT
TRBD1 few 15 TRBJ2-3 TRBV7-9 CASSFPQGAEDTQYF TGTGCCAGCAGTTTCCCGCAGGGGGCAGAGGATACGCAGTATTTT
NA few 11 TRBJ2-3 TRBV3-1 CASSHSDTQYF TGTGCCAGCAGCCACTCCGATACGCAGTATTTT
NA few 13 TRBJ2-2 TRBV20-1 CSALKLVTGELFF TGCAGTGCACTGAAACTAGTTACCGGGGAGCTGTTTTTT
TRBD1 many 13 TRBJ2-3 TRBV10-3 CAISRDRDRTQYF TGTGCCATCAGCCGGGACAGGGATAGGACGCAGTATTTT
NA many 11 TRBJ2-2 TRBV21-1 CASTSTGELFF TGTGCCAGCACATCCACCGGGGAGCTGTTTTTT
NA NA 15 TRBJ1-2 TRBV20-1 CSASSPGGTLYGYTF TGCAGTGCTAGTTCACCTGGTGGCACTCTCTATGGCTACACCTTC
NA NA 13 TRBJ2-7 TRBV2 CASSEGPRREQYF TGTGCCAGCTCCGAGGGTCCCCGTCGGGAGCAGTACTTC
NA NA 13 TRBJ1-1 TRBV19 CASSNSRGTEAFF TGTGCCAGTAGTAATAGTCGGGGCACTGAAGCTTTCTTT
TRBD1 NA 15 TRBJ2-7 TRBV10-2 CASIAQGIPTNEQYF TGCGCCAGCATAGCACAGGGGATACCTACTAACGAGCAGTACTTC
NA NA 17 TRBJ2-1 TRBV4-2 CASSQEHVGSSYNEQFF TGTGCCAGCAGCCAAGAGCACGTAGGAAGCTCCTACAATGAGCAGTTCTTC
NA NA 16 TRBJ2-2 TRBV7-8 CASSQAGGWSTRELFF TGTGCCAGCAGCCAGGCGGGTGGGTGGAGCACCAGGGAGCTGTTTTTT
TRBD2 NA 14 TRBJ2-7 TRBV20-1 CSALPSGRAYEQYF TGCAGTGCCTTACCTAGCGGGCGAGCCTACGAGCAGTACTTC
TRBD1 NA 19 TRBJ2-2 TRBV5-1 CASSPLGTGTFIGPGELFF TGCGCCAGCAGCCCGCTAGGGACAGGGACCTTTATCGGACCCGGGGAGCTGTTTTTT
TRBD1 many 12 TRBJ2-2 TRBV24-1 CATKGATGELFF TGTGCCACCAAGGGGGCCACCGGGGAGCTGTTTTTT
TRBD2 few 18 TRBJ2-1 TRBV19 CASSVRAGPTPPYNEQFF TGTGCCAGTAGTGTTCGAGCGGGGCCAACTCCACCCTACAATGAGCAGTTCTTC